Each of the 23 T cell receptor beta chains below was sequenced from the same sample in a study of neurological immune-mediated disorders. MiXCR, run by TCRdb on the 5' RACE reads, gives a single entry per CDR3 protein. The sample consists of 72,000 or so distinct CDR3 sequences, under 20% of them appearing once. Sequencing was done on a sample of PBMCs. The receptors derive from a woman in her forties in good health.

This clonotype was observed many times. The chain uses TRBV10-3 and TRBJ1-1, with D perhaps matching TRBD1 (5 bases). The CDR3 covers 14 residues. V was trimmed by 7 bases and J by 0 bases, leaving 12 bases between them. The germline V gene has CDR1 ENHRY and CDR2 SYGVKD. CDR3 sequence (DNA): TGTGCCATCACCCAAGGGGTTATGAACACTGAAGCTTTCTTT. Its protein product is CAITQGVMNTEAFF.

This clonotype turned up a few times. The V gene is TRBV6-1, the J gene TRBJ1-1; 8 nucleotides match TRBD1. The V gene end was trimmed by 6 bases and the J gene end by 1 base; junction bases not matched to a gene: 4. Per germline, CDR1 MNHNS and CDR2 SASEGT. The CDR3 loop spans 14 amino acids. Here the CDR3 reads CASRAGTGNTEAFF. The CDR3, as DNA: TGTGCCAGCAGGGCCGGGACAGGGAACACTGAAGCTTTCTTT.

This clonotype was found once. The junction and the germline gene differ at one end; a read error may be behind it. V usage is TRBV18 and J usage is TRBJ2-1; maybe TRBD1 (6 bases). CDR1 KGHSH and CDR2 LQKENI come from the germline V gene. This CDR3 contains 16 residues. The DNA for the CDR3 is TGTGCCAGCTCCGTCGGACAGACTTACACCCACAATGAGCGGTTCTTC. Translated, it gives CASSVGQTYTHNERFF.

There are many counts of this clonotype. The chain combines TRBV28 with TRBJ2-3; 9 nucleotides line up with TRBD2. The CDR3 sequence is 17 residues long. In germline, CDR1 is MDHEN, CDR2 SYDVKM. With 5 bases clipped from V and 5 bases from J, the junction kept 14 bases outside the gene matches. CDR3 amino acids: CASSTLGGGALEDTQYF. The DNA for the CDR3 is TGTGCCAGCAGTACCCTTGGCGGGGGGGCTCTGGAAGATACGCAGTATTTT.

This clonotype was seen many times. This rearrangement joins TRBV7-2 to TRBJ1-4; D may be TRBD1 (6 bases). V lost 5 bases, J lost 5 bases, and 12 bases lay in between. CDR3 length: 14 amino acids. Germline assignment: CDR1 SGHTA and CDR2 FQGNSA. In nucleotides, the CDR3 is TGTGCCAGCAGCCGAGCGGGGGCGAATGAAAAACTGTTTTTT. Amino acids: CASSRAGANEKLFF.

Concerning this clonotype itself: Being one base from a much bigger clone, this may be a read error. The chain is built from TRBV24-1 and TRBJ2-3; the D gene is possibly TRBD1 (5 bases). This CDR3 is built from 13 residues. V was cut by 1 base and J by 7 bases, with 8 bases left in between. Germline CDR1 KGHDR, CDR2 SFDVKD. DNA for the CDR3: TGTGCCACCAGTGATTTTGACAGAAATACGCAGTATTTT. As protein: CATSDFDRNTQYF.

This clonotype was observed many times. The V and J genes are TRBV4-3 and TRBJ1-1; D call uncertain. V was clipped by 5 bases and J by 1 base, with 11 bases between them. The CDR3 has 14 amino acids. Germline lookup yields CDR1 LGHNA and CDR2 YSLEER. The CDR3 protein is CASSSKLGNTEAFF. CDR3 DNA: TGCGCCAGCAGCTCTAAGCTAGGGAACACTGAAGCTTTCTTT.

This clonotype was seen ten or more times. The chain couples TRBV29-1 to TRBJ2-1; D ambiguous. Germline loops: CDR1 SQVTM, CDR2 ANQGSEA. V was pared by 3 bases and J by 0 bases, with 6 bases between. The CDR3 loop spans 13 amino acids. The DNA of the CDR3 is TGCAGCGTTGACCCCTACTCCTACAATGAGCAGTTCTTC. Translation: CSVDPYSYNEQFF.

This clonotype was counted many times. This chain links TRBV11-1 with TRBJ1-1; unclear D gene. CDR3 size: 13 residues. Germline V gene lookup returns CDR1 SGHAT and CDR2 FQDESV (reference sequence). Trimming stripped 5 bases from V and 3 bases from J, with 10 bases between. The CDR3 DNA follows: TGTGCCAGCAGCAAAGGTCGTGACACTGAAGCTTTCTTT. Its protein product is CASSKGRDTEAFF.

This clonotype was seen repeatedly, ten times or more. Here the CDR3 DNA reads TGTGCCAGCAGTCCAACAGGGTATACCGGGGAGCTGTTTTTT. This gives the protein CASSPTGYTGELFF. This chain joins TRBV12-3 or TRBV12-4 and TRBJ2-2; the D gene is possibly TRBD1 (6 bases). Trimming took off 5 bases at V and 5 bases at J, with 12 bases between the two ends. The CDR3 sequence is 14 residues long.

This clonotype was observed a few times. The chain couples TRBV5-1 to TRBJ1-2; a weak D match, TRBD1 (6 bases). Germline V lookup: CDR1 SGHRS, CDR2 YFSETQ. The CDR3 has 15 amino acids. V lost 0 bases and J 1 base, leaving 10 bases between the germline ends. Here the CDR3 reads CASSLDGRGNYGYTF. CDR3 nucleotide sequence: TGCGCCAGCAGCTTGGACGGCAGGGGTAACTATGGCTACACCTTC.

This clonotype was counted a single time. The chain recombines TRBV20-1 with TRBJ2-2; D assignment may be TRBD1 or TRBD2 (5 bases each). Deletions cut 5 bases from V and 6 bases from J, with 16 bases between. This CDR3 has 14 amino acids. Germline CDR1 DFQATT, CDR2 SNEGSKA (reference sequence). CDR3 loop: CSAGSGWDAGELFF. The CDR3 DNA follows: TGCAGTGCTGGGAGTGGGTGGGACGCCGGGGAGCTGTTTTTT.

This chain links TRBV10-2 with TRBJ1-5; D gene ambiguous. CDR3 size: 14 residues. CDR1 and CDR2 from the germline V gene are WSHSY and SAAADI. V lost 7 bases, J lost 1 base, and 11 bases lay in between. The CDR3 region has the DNA TGCGCCAGCACGGACCGAGGCAGCAATCAGCCCCAGCATTTT. It codes for CASTDRGSNQPQHF.

The chain is built from TRBV5-1 and TRBJ1-1, with D unclear. CDR1 is SGHRS, CDR2 YFSETQ, per germline. V shed 0 bases and J shed 1 base, with 10 bases lying between them. The CDR3 has 15 amino acids. In DNA, the CDR3 is TGCGCCAGCAGCTTGGAACTGGGAAGGAACACTGAAGCTTTCTTT. Translation: CASSLELGRNTEAFF.

Only a few counts were recorded for this clonotype. CDR3 protein: CASSRYRGVGGYTF. The CDR3 nucleotides are TGTGCCAGCAGTCGATACAGGGGGGTCGGTGGCTACACCTTC. V and J are TRBV12-3 or TRBV12-4 and TRBJ1-2, with 8 bases identical to TRBD1. The CDR3 runs 14 residues. The ends lost 5 bases at V and 7 bases at J; junction bases unmatched: 9.

This clonotype was observed at least ten times. The CDR3 protein is CSASQGAEQPQHF. CDR3 bases: TGCAGTGCTAGCCAGGGGGCAGAACAGCCCCAGCATTTT. The chain employs TRBV20-1 and TRBJ1-5, with TRBD1 identical over 8 bases. V was pared by 3 bases and J by 7 bases, with 5 bases of the junction left unmatched. This CDR3 has 13 amino acids. CDR1 and CDR2 (germline): DFQATT, SNEGSKA (reference sequence).

This clonotype was seen more than once but under ten times. The rearrangement links TRBV5-6 to TRBJ1-1; D perhaps matches TRBD1 (6 bases). This CDR3 comprises 14 residues. Germline values: CDR1 SGHDT, CDR2 YYEEEE. The V gene lost 0 bases and the J gene lost 8 bases, with 14 bases spanning the gap. The CDR3 loop reads CASSLDGGRGEAFF. The CDR3 DNA reads as TGTGCCAGCAGCTTGGACGGGGGTAGGGGGGAAGCTTTCTTT.

As for this clonotype: The limits of the CDR3 on the DNA are not certain, so only TCRdb's listed CDR3 is given. The chain employs TRBV11-1 and TRBJ2-7; the table gives TRBD2 as D, unverified against the DNA. The germline V gene has CDR1 SGHAT and CDR2 FQDESV (reference sequence). The CDR3 totals 19 residues, both ends included. CDR3 loop: CASSFYICSASSGGLEQYF.

This clonotype was seen ten or more times. The rearrangement links TRBV12-3 or TRBV12-4 to TRBJ2-2; the D call may be TRBD1 or TRBD2 (5 bases each). V lost 5 bases, J lost 4 bases, and 8 bases lay in between. This CDR3 region has 13 residues. As DNA, the CDR3 is TGTGCCAGCAGTCCTGGGGGCACCGGGGAGCTGTTTTTT. Protein sequence: CASSPGGTGELFF.

Sample share makes this clonotype medium-sized. This chain joins TRBV2 and TRBJ2-7; 8 bases fit TRBD1. Germline CDR1 is SNHLY and CDR2 is FYNNEI. This CDR3 region has 11 residues. J was trimmed by 3 bases and V by 10 bases; bases with no gene match: 2. CDR3 sequence reads: CANGQGYEQYF. Here the CDR3 DNA reads TGTGCCAACGGACAGGGCTACGAGCAGTACTTC.

A note on this clonotype: The junction and the germline gene differ at one end; a read error may be behind it. This chain connects TRBV3-1 to TRBJ2-5, with 10 bases that match TRBD2. The CDR3 runs to 15 residues. Germline V gene lookup returns CDR1 LGHDT and CDR2 YNNKEL (reference sequence). As DNA, the CDR3 is TGTGCCAACAGCCAAGCGGGGGGGCGACAAGAGACCCAGTACTTC. It is translated as CANSQAGGRQETQYF.

A few counts support this clonotype. The chain joins TRBV6-1 to TRBJ1-1; D remains unclear. This CDR3 has 13 residues. Germline V lookup: CDR1 MNHNS, CDR2 SASEGT. V lost 4 bases to trimming and J lost 4 bases, with 10 bases between them. DNA of the CDR3: TGTGCCAGCAGTGCTCGAGTGTCCACTGAAGCTTTCTTT. Amino acid sequence: CASSARVSTEAFF.

The CDR3 is CASSPYDDGNYGYTF. The CDR3 nucleotides read TGTGCCAGCTCACCGTATGACGACGGGAACTATGGCTACACCTTC. The rearrangement links TRBV18 to TRBJ1-2; D ambiguous. In germline, CDR1 is KGHSH, CDR2 LQKENI. This CDR3 comprises 15 residues. The V end lost 3 bases, the J end lost 2 bases, and 13 bases lay between the germline ends.